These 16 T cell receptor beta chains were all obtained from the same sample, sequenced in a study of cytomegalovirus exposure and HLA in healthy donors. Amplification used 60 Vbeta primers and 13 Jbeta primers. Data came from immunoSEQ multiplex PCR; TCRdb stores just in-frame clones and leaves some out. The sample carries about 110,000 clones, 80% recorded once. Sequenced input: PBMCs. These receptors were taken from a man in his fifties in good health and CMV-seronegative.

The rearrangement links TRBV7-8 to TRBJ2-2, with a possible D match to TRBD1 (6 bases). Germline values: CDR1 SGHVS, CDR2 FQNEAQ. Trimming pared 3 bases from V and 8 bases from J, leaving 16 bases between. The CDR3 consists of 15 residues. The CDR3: CASSFMTGLEGELFF. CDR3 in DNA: TGTGCCAGCAGCTTTATGACAGGCTTAGAAGGGGAGCTGTTTTTT. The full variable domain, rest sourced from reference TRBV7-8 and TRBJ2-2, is GAGVSQSPRYKVAKRGQDVALRCDPISGHVSLFWYQQALGQGPEFLTYFQNEAQLDKSGLPSDRFFAERPEGSVSTLKIQRTQQEDSAVYLCASSFMTGLEGELFFGEGSRLTVL.

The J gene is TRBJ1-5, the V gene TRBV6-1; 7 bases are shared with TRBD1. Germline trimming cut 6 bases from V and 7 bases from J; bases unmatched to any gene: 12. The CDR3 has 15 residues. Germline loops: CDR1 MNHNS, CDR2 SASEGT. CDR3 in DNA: TGTGCCAGCAGGGATAGAGGGGGCCACGGCCAGCCCCAGCATTTT. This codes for CASRDRGGHGQPQHF.

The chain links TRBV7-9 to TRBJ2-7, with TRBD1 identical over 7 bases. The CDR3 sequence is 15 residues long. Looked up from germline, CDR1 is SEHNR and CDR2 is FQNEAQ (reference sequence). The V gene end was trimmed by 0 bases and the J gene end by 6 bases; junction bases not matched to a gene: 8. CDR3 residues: CASSLAQQGSSEQYF. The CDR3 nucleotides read TGTGCCAGCAGCTTAGCGCAACAGGGGTCCAGCGAGCAGTACTTC.

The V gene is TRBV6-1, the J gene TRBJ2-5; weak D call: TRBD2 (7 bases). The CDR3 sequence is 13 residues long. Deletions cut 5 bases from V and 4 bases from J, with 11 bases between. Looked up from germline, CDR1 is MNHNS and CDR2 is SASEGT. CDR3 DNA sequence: TGTGCCAGCAGTCGGGGGGCGCGAGAGACCCAGTACTTC. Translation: CASSRGARETQYF.

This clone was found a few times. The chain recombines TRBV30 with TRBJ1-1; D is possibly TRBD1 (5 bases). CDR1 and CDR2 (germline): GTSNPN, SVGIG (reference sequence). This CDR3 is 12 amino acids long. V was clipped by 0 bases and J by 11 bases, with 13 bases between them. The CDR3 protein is CAWSVGQGFAFF. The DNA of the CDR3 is TGTGCCTGGAGTGTAGGGCAGGGTTTTGCTTTCTTT. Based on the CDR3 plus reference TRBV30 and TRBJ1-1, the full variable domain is SQTIHQWPATLVQPVGSPLSLECTVEGTSNPNLYWYRQAAGRGLQLLFYSVGIGQISSEVPQNLSASRPQDRQFILSSKKLLLSDSGFYLCAWSVGQGFAFFGQGTRLTVV.

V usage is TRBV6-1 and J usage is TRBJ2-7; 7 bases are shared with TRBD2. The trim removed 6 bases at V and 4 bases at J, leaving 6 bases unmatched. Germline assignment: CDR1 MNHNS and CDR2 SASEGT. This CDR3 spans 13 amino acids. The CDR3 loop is CASRAGPLYEQYF. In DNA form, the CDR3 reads TGTGCCAGCAGAGCGGGACCCCTATACGAGCAGTACTTC.

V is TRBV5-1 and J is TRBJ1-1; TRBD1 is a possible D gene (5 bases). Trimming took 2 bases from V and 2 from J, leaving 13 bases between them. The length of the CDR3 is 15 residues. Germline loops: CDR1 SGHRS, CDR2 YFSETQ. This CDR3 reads CASSFAGPGNTEAFF. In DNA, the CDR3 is TGCGCCAGCAGCTTTGCGGGGCCGGGCAACACTGAAGCTTTCTTT.

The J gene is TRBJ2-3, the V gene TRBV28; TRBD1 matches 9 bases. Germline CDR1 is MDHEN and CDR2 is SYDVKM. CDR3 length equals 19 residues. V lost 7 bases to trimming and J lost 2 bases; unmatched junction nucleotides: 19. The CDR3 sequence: CASTRQGGFVRASTDTQYF. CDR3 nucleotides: TGTGCCAGCACCCGACAGGGGGGCTTCGTTAGGGCCTCCACAGATACGCAGTATTTT.

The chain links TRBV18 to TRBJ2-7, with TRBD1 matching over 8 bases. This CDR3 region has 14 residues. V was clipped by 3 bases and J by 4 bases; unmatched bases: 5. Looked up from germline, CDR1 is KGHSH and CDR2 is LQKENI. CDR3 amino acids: CASSPGTGPYEQYF. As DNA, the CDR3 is TGTGCCAGCTCACCTGGGACAGGACCTTACGAGCAGTACTTC. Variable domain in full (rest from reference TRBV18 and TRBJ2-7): NAGVMQNPRHLVRRRGQEARLRCSPMKGHSHVYWYRQLPEEGLKFMVYLQKENIIDESGMPKERFSAEFPKEGPSILRIQQVVRGDSAAYFCASSPGTGPYEQYFGPGTRLTVT.

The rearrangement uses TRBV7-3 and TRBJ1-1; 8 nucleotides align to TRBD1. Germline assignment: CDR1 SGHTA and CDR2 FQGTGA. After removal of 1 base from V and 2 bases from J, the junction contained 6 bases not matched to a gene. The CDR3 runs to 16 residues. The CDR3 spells CASSLNAGGVNTEAFF. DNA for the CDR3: TGTGCCAGCAGCTTAAATGCAGGGGGCGTAAACACTGAAGCTTTCTTT.

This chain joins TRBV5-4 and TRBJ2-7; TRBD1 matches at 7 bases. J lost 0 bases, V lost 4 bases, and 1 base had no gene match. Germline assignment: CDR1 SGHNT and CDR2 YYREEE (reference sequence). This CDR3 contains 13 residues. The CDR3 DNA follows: TGTGCCAGCAGCGGGACAGCCTCCTACGAGCAGTACTTC. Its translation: CASSGTASYEQYF.

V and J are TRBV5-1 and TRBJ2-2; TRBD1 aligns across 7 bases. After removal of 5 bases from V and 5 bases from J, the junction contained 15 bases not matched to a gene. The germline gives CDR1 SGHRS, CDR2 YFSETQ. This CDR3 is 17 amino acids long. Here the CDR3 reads CASRGRVGTESTGELFF. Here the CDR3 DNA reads TGCGCCAGCAGGGGCCGTGTTGGGACAGAAAGTACCGGGGAGCTGTTTTTT.

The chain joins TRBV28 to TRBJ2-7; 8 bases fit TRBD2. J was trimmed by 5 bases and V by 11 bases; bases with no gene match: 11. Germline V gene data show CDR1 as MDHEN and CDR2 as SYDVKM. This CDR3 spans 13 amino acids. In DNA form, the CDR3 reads TGTGCCTTTTCGGGGGGGAAAGGGGACGAGCAGTACTTC. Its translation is CAFSGGKGDEQYF.

This CDR3 reads CASTTGTEYNQPQHF. The CDR3 DNA sequence: TGTGCCAGCACAACCGGGACAGAATACAATCAGCCCCAGCATTTT. The rearrangement joins TRBV28 to TRBJ1-5; 7 positions match TRBD1. Germline CDR1 MDHEN, CDR2 SYDVKM. With V trimmed by 7 bases and J by 3 bases, 9 bases remained unmatched. The CDR3 is made up of 15 amino acids.

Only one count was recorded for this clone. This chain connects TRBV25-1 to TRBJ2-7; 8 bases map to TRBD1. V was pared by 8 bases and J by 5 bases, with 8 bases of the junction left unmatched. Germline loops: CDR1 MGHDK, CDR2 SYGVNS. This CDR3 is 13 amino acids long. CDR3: CASGGQGGNEQYF. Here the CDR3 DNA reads TGTGCCAGCGGAGGACAGGGTGGGAACGAGCAGTACTTC.

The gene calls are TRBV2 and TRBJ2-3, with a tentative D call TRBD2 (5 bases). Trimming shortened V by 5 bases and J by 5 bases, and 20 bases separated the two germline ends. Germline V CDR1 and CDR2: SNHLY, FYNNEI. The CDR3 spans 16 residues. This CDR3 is CASSYAGSAEKDTQYF. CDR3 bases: TGTGCCAGCAGTTACGCCGGATCAGCGGAGAAAGATACGCAGTATTTT.